The rows below give T cell receptor beta chains drawn from one sample of a study of blood T cell repertoires in COVID-19. Method: immunoSEQ multiplex PCR; TCRdb's copy keeps in-frame clones and lacks some. The sample comprises fewer than 500,000 clones, roughly 85% of which are singletons, and roughly 1.9% rests with the top ten. Material: PBMCs or T cells enriched from blood (not recorded which). All receptors come from a young woman with acute COVID-19. The CDR3 runs from the conserved cysteine through the conserved F or W. D genes are given only for firm matches. Expanded clones are given a class, and other clones once, few, many or no size at all.

>-|TRBJ2-7|TRBV30|few
CAWSLASARYEQYF
TGTGCCTGGAGCCTAGCTAGCGCCCGCTACGAGCAGTACTTC
>-|TRBJ1-4|TRBV29-1|-
CSVYSREGTNEKLFF
TGCAGCGTTTATTCCAGGGAAGGGACTAATGAAAAACTGTTTTTT
>-|TRBJ2-7|TRBV9|-
CASSVSTDSPYEQYF
TGTGCCAGCAGCGTCAGCACAGACAGTCCTTACGAGCAGTACTTC
>-|TRBJ2-7|TRBV11-2|-
CASSTGGGTEYEQYF
TGTGCCAGCAGCACAGGGGGGGGGACTGAGTACGAGCAGTACTTC
>TRBD1|TRBJ1-2|TRBV29-1|-
CSVWDRNFGYTF
TGCAGCGTTTGGGACAGGAACTTTGGCTACACCTTC
>-|TRBJ2-2|TRBV7-2|-
CASSPSGNTGELFF
TGTGCCAGCAGCCCCAGCGGGAACACCGGGGAGCTGTTTTTT
>-|TRBJ1-1|TRBV5-6|-
CASSLAGRDTEAFF
TGTGCCAGCAGCTTGGCCGGCAGGGATACTGAAGCTTTCTTT
>-|TRBJ1-5|TRBV6-5|few
CASSSLDSSNQPQHF
TGTGCCAGCAGTTCCCTCGACAGTAGCAATCAGCCCCAGCATTTT
>-|TRBJ1-3|TRBV6-5|-
CASSYGGGNTIYF
TGTGCCAGCAGTTACGGGGGCGGAAACACCATATATTTT
>TRBD1|TRBJ1-3|TRBV18|-
CASSPPGQGPSGNTIYF
TGTGCCAGCTCACCCCCCGGACAGGGACCCTCTGGAAACACCATATATTTT
>-|TRBJ2-6|TRBV5-5|-
CASSLATGNGANVLTF
TGTGCCAGCAGCTTGGCCACCGGGAATGGGGCCAACGTCCTGACTTTC
>-|TRBJ1-4|TRBV5-1|-
CASSPRQATNEKLFF
TGCGCCAGCAGCCCTCGACAAGCAACTAATGAAAAACTGTTTTTT
>TRBD1|TRBJ2-7|TRBV27|-
CASSPFDRATPEEQYF
TGTGCCAGCAGTCCCTTCGACAGGGCCACGCCTGAGGAGCAGTACTTC
>-|TRBJ1-5|TRBV11-2|-
CASSLFGINQPQHF
TGTGCCAGCAGCTTATTCGGGATCAATCAGCCCCAGCATTTT
>TRBD1|TRBJ2-7|TRBV20-1|-
CSASPSRGRTYEQYF
TGCAGTGCTAGTCCGTCCAGGGGGCGAACGTACGAGCAGTACTTC
>TRBD1|TRBJ1-4|TRBV4-1|-
CASSATGGEKLFF
TGCGCCAGCAGCGCGACAGGGGGCGAAAAACTGTTTTTT
>-|TRBJ2-1|TRBV12-3/TRBV12-4|-
CASTQRDNEQFF
TGTGCCAGCACCCAACGGGACAATGAGCAGTTCTTC
>TRBD1|TRBJ2-7|TRBV6-2/TRBV6-3|-
CASSYPTGRSYEQYF
TGTGCCAGCAGTTACCCGACAGGGAGATCCTACGAGCAGTACTTC
>-|TRBJ1-1|TRBV19|-
CASGQIRRDTEAFF
TGTGCCAGCGGACAGATTCGTCGGGACACTGAAGCTTTCTTT
>-|TRBJ2-7|TRBV3-1/TRBV3-2|-
CASSQGGDHEQYF
TGTGCCAGCAGCCAAGGCGGCGATCACGAGCAGTACTTC
>-|TRBJ2-7|TRBV12-3/TRBV12-4|once
CASSLQQSGEQYF
TGTGCCAGCAGTTTACAGCAGTCGGGCGAGCAGTACTTC
>TRBD1|TRBJ1-2|TRBV6-2/TRBV6-3|-
CASSYRRQGAYGYTF
TGTGCCAGCAGTTACAGGAGACAGGGGGCATATGGCTACACCTTC
>TRBD2|TRBJ2-1|TRBV4-1|-
CASSQDTQRGGYNEQFF
TGCGCCAGCAGCCAAGATACCCAACGGGGGGGATACAATGAGCAGTTCTTC
>-|TRBJ2-7|TRBV30|-
CAWRRQSSGFRYEQYF
TGTGCCTGGAGAAGGCAATCTTCAGGGTTTCGCTACGAGCAGTACTTC
>TRBD1|TRBJ2-7|TRBV4-1|-
CASSQGTGDEQYF
TGCGCCAGCAGCCAAGGGACAGGGGACGAGCAGTACTTC
>-|TRBJ2-3|TRBV2|-
CASTSQPLNRADTQYF
TGTGCCAGCACATCCCAACCACTAAACAGGGCAGATACGCAGTATTTT
>TRBD2|TRBJ2-7|TRBV19|-
CASSPLAGPTYEQYF
TGTGCCAGTAGCCCTCTAGCGGGGCCGACCTACGAGCAGTACTTC
>TRBD2|TRBJ2-5|TRBV4-3|-
CASSQEIAGEAQYF
TGCGCCAGCAGCCAAGAGATAGCGGGAGAGGCCCAGTACTTC
>TRBD1|TRBJ1-3|TRBV6-2/TRBV6-3|-
CASSYKTGTASSGNTIYF
TGTGCCAGCAGTTACAAAACCGGGACAGCGAGCTCTGGAAACACCATATATTTT